The 17 T cell receptor beta chains in this list originate from one sample, sequenced in a study of cytomegalovirus exposure and HLA in healthy donors. PCR used 60 Vbeta primers and 13 Jbeta primers. TCRdb keeps only in-frame clones here, not all; method: immunoSEQ multiplex PCR. This table holds under 150,000 clones, about 80% found once. Sequencing was done on a sample of PBMCs. These receptor sequences come from a man between 18 and 29 years old in good health and CMV-seronegative.

This sequence joins TRBV4-1 and TRBJ2-3; 10 bases match TRBD2. This CDR3 is 17 amino acids long. The germline gives CDR1 MGHRA, CDR2 YSYEKL. The V gene end was trimmed by 1 base and the J gene end by 0 bases; junction bases not matched to a gene: 4. The CDR3 reads CASSQAPAGGSTDTQYF. CDR3 DNA sequence: TGCGCCAGCAGCCAAGCCCCAGCGGGGGGGAGCACAGATACGCAGTATTTT.

Regarding this clone: The same CDR3 is also encoded by other DNA sequences in this sample. Written as DNA, the CDR3 is TGTGCCAGCAGCTTGGTTGGGACAGCCGACGGCTACACCTTC. This gives the protein CASSLVGTADGYTF. The gene calls are TRBV5-4 and TRBJ1-2, with TRBD1 identical over 7 bases. The CDR3 is 14 amino acids. Germline V gene data show CDR1 as SGHNT and CDR2 as YYREEE (reference sequence). Unmatched junction bases numbered 7, after V lost 0 bases and J lost 8 bases.

This clone appeared a single time. The chain links TRBV5-1 to TRBJ2-7, with TRBD1 identical over 8 bases. This CDR3 spans 13 amino acids. Germline assignment: CDR1 SGHRS and CDR2 YFSETQ. Losses at the gene ends were 0 bases for V and 4 bases for J; bases not matched to a gene: 0. This chain's CDR3 is CASSLGTGYEQYF. CDR3 in DNA: TGCGCCAGCAGCTTGGGGACAGGGTACGAGCAGTACTTC. Using reference TRBV5-1 and TRBJ2-7 for the parts outside the CDR3, the full variable domain is KAGVTQTPRYLIKTRGQQVTLSCSPISGHRSVSWYQQTPGQGLQFLFEYFSETQRNKGNFPGRFSGRQFSNSRSEMNVSTLELGDSALYLCASSLGTGYEQYFGPGTRLTVT.

The chain combines TRBV4-2 with TRBJ1-2; possibly TRBD1 for D (5 bases). This CDR3 is 15 amino acids long. The V end lost 1 base, the J end lost 2 bases, and 11 bases lay between the germline ends. Germline CDR1 reads LGHNA; CDR2 reads YNFKEQ. The DNA of the CDR3 is TGTGCCAGCAGCCAAGTAGTAGCAGGGAACTATGGCTACACCTTC. Translation: CASSQVVAGNYGYTF.

This rearrangement joins TRBV23-1 to TRBJ1-4; D might be TRBD1 (5 bases). TRBV23-1 has ORF status, its function being uncertain. The ends were cut back, 2 bases at V and 8 bases at J, with 18 bases in the middle. The CDR3 loop spans 16 amino acids. CDR3 region: CASSQPPGGGEEKLFF. DNA of the CDR3: TGCGCCAGCAGTCAACCGCCGGGGGGAGGGGAAGAAAAACTGTTTTTT.

The chain employs TRBV19 and TRBJ2-3, with 8 nucleotides matching TRBD1. J lost 6 bases, V lost 6 bases, and 8 bases had no gene match. Germline V gene data show CDR1 as LNHDA and CDR2 as SQIVND (reference sequence). This CDR3 region has 14 residues. CDR3 bases: TGTGCCAGTAGGGACAGGGCTGGGGGGGATACGCAGTATTTT. Residues: CASRDRAGGDTQYF.

This rearrangement joins TRBV7-9 to TRBJ1-2; 10 nucleotides agree with TRBD1. The CDR3 extends over 16 amino acids. The germline CDR1 and CDR2 sequences are SEHNR and FQNEAQ (reference sequence). J lost 0 bases, V lost 4 bases, and 5 bases had no gene match. The CDR3 DNA reads as TGTGCCAGCAGCTCCGGACAGGGGGATCCTAACTATGGCTACACCTTC. Amino acid sequence: CASSSGQGDPNYGYTF.

The V call is TRBV6-5, the J call TRBJ2-3; 11 bases align to TRBD1. CDR3 size: 14 residues. V was clipped by 10 bases and J by 5 bases; unmatched bases: 8. Germline V CDR1 and CDR2: MNHEY, SVGAGI. CDR3 sequence reads: CATRRTGGGDTQYF. CDR3 coding DNA: TGTGCCACCCGGAGGACAGGGGGCGGAGATACGCAGTATTTT.

V usage is TRBV7-6 and J usage is TRBJ2-7; 10 positions match TRBD2. The CDR3 consists of 15 residues. The V segment lost 4 bases and the J segment 3 bases; nucleotides outside the gene matches: 6. Germline CDR1 and CDR2: SGHVS and FNYEAQ. Here the CDR3 reads CASSYGTSDRYEQYF. The CDR3 nucleotides are TGTGCCAGCAGCTACGGGACTAGCGACCGCTACGAGCAGTACTTC.

There are many counts of this clone. The chain combines TRBV5-1 with TRBJ1-3, with 8 nucleotides matching TRBD1. The germline gives CDR1 SGHRS, CDR2 YFSETQ. The CDR3 has 15 residues. The junction had 2 bases not matched to a gene; V was cut back by 3 bases and J by 0 bases. The CDR3 sequence: CASSSGGSSGNTIYF. CDR3 nucleotides: TGCGCCAGCAGCTCAGGGGGCAGCTCTGGAAACACCATATATTTT.

This chain links TRBV2 with TRBJ2-7, with no clear D. The CDR3 is 12 amino acids. Trimming removed 7 bases at V and 2 bases at J, with 9 bases between. The germline V gene has CDR1 SNHLY and CDR2 FYNNEI. The CDR3 reads CASKTQPYEQYF. The CDR3 nucleotides are TGTGCCAGCAAGACACAGCCCTACGAGCAGTACTTC.

The chain recombines TRBV5-1 with TRBJ1-2; 10 bases line up with TRBD1. J gave up 2 bases and V 4 bases, and 5 bases lay outside the gene matches. This CDR3 is 15 amino acids long. CDR1 and CDR2 from the germline V gene are SGHRS and YFSETQ. CDR3 amino acids: CASSQETGGNYGYTF. The CDR3 DNA is TGCGCCAGCAGCCAGGAGACAGGGGGCAACTATGGCTACACCTTC.

The chain links TRBV15 to TRBJ2-4, with 10 bases fitting TRBD2. With 6 bases clipped from V and 0 bases from J, the junction kept 8 bases outside the gene matches. The CDR3 extends over 17 amino acids. The germline gives CDR1 LNHNV, CDR2 YYDKDF (reference sequence). CDR3 protein: CATSSKRGGLAKNIQYF. In DNA form, the CDR3 reads TGTGCCACCAGTAGCAAGCGGGGGGGTTTAGCCAAAAACATTCAGTACTTC.

The V and J genes are TRBV6-1 and TRBJ2-2; TRBD2 might be the D (7 bases). The ends were cut back, 7 bases at V and 6 bases at J, with 15 bases in the middle. CDR1 MNHNS and CDR2 SASEGT come from the germline V gene. The CDR3 is 14 amino acids. CDR3 region: CASNTLGGAGELFF. In DNA, the CDR3 is TGTGCCAGCAATACATTAGGGGGGGCCGGGGAGCTGTTTTTT.

V is TRBV7-2 and J is TRBJ2-7, with D possibly TRBD2 on 5 matching bases. Germline V gene data show CDR1 as SGHTA and CDR2 as FQGNSA. The V end lost 1 base, the J end lost 5 bases, and 9 bases lay between the germline ends. This CDR3 has 13 residues. The CDR3 coding sequence is TGTGCCAGCAGCTTAGGTCTAGCCGACGAGCAGTACTTC. Translation gives CASSLGLADEQYF.

The chain has TRBV4-2 and TRBJ1-1; 7 nucleotides match TRBD1. Germline CDR1 is LGHNA and CDR2 is YNFKEQ. J lost 4 bases, V lost 0 bases, and 2 bases had no gene match. This CDR3 contains 14 residues. As DNA, the CDR3 is TGTGCCAGCAGCCAAGAATCAGGGGGCACTGAAGCTTTCTTT. Amino acid sequence: CASSQESGGTEAFF.

This clone came up a few times. V usage is TRBV6-1 and J usage is TRBJ2-2; D possibly corresponds to TRBD2 (6 bases). V lost 4 bases and J 6 bases, leaving 9 bases between the germline ends. CDR1 is MNHNS and CDR2 is SASEGT in the germline V gene. The CDR3 covers 13 residues. CDR3 sequence reads: CASSGGDPGELFF. In DNA form, the CDR3 reads TGTGCCAGCAGTGGGGGGGACCCCGGGGAGCTGTTTTTT.